Each of the 16 T cell receptor beta chains below was sequenced from the same sample in a study of blood T cell repertoires in COVID-19. Assay used: immunoSEQ multiplex PCR; TCRdb lists only in-frame clones, some missing. The table has fewer than 150,000 clones, around nine tenths seen once. The specimen sequenced was peripheral blood. Receptors originate from a woman in her forties with acute or convalescent COVID-19.

The J gene is TRBJ1-6, the V gene TRBV6-5, with D tentatively TRBD1 (6 bases). V was clipped by 7 bases and J by 8 bases, with 18 bases between them. The germline CDR1 and CDR2 sequences are MNHEY and SVGAGI. This CDR3 spans 15 amino acids. CDR3 sequence (DNA): TGTGCCAGCATTCTATCGACAGGTTTGGATTCACCCCTCCACTTT. It encodes CASILSTGLDSPLHF.

This chain uses TRBV9 with TRBJ2-7; D gene unclear. Germline CDR1 and CDR2: SGDLS and YYNGEE. This CDR3 is 11 amino acids long. Trimming stripped 4 bases from V and 1 base from J, with 3 bases between. CDR3 residues: CASSPSYEQYF. CDR3 bases: TGTGCCAGCAGCCCTTCCTACGAGCAGTACTTC.

This chain connects TRBV9 to TRBJ2-7; D might be TRBD2 (5 bases). Between the trimmed V and J ends, which lost 0 bases and 0 bases, there was a span of 7 bases. The germline V gene encodes CDR1 SGDLS and CDR2 YYNGEE. This CDR3 spans 14 amino acids. CDR3 in DNA: TGTGCCAGCAGCGTAGTCGGAGGCTCCTACGAGCAGTACTTC. It specifies CASSVVGGSYEQYF.

This clone was observed once. V usage is TRBV28 and J usage is TRBJ1-1; TRBD1 matches 7 bases. Germline trimming cut 4 bases from V and 3 bases from J; bases unmatched to any gene: 11. Germline CDR1 is MDHEN and CDR2 is SYDVKM. This CDR3 is built from 16 residues. The CDR3 nucleotides are TGTGCCAGCAGTTCCCATGGGGCGACAGGGTACACTGAAGCTTTCTTT. Protein sequence: CASSSHGATGYTEAFF.

The CDR3 loop reads CASKRDGSQYF. DNA for the CDR3: TGTGCCAGCAAGCGGGATGGATCCCAGTACTTC. V and J are TRBV2 and TRBJ2-5, with 7 bases that match TRBD2. The CDR3 runs 11 residues. Germline V lookup: CDR1 SNHLY, CDR2 FYNNEI. The trim removed 7 bases at V and 9 bases at J, leaving 5 bases unmatched. Supplemented by reference TRBV2 and TRBJ2-5, the full variable domain reads EPEVTQTPSHQVTQMGQEVILRCVPISNHLYFYWYRQILGQKVEFLVSFYNNEISEKSEIFDDQFSVERPDGSNFTLKIRSTKLEDSAMYFCASKRDGSQYFGPGTRLLVL.

V and J are TRBV15 and TRBJ2-1; a possible D gene is TRBD1 (6 bases). Germline V gene lookup returns CDR1 LNHNV and CDR2 YYDKDF (reference sequence). The CDR3 sequence is 19 residues long. V lost 1 base and J lost 0, with 19 bases in between. The CDR3 is CATSRAPGAEESSYNEQFF. The CDR3 nucleotides read TGTGCCACCAGCAGAGCGCCAGGGGCCGAAGAGAGCTCCTACAATGAGCAGTTCTTC.

The rearrangement joins TRBV7-2 to TRBJ1-6; possibly TRBD1 for D (6 bases). The CDR3 extends over 14 amino acids. Germline values: CDR1 SGHTA, CDR2 FQGNSA. The V end lost 5 bases, the J end lost 5 bases, and 10 bases lay between the germline ends. CDR3 nucleotides: TGTGCCAGCAGCCGGGACAACAATAATTCACCCCTCCACTTT. Protein: CASSRDNNNSPLHF.

This clone showed up just once. The rearrangement joins TRBV28 to TRBJ1-2, with D uncertain. In germline, CDR1 is MDHEN, CDR2 SYDVKM. Trimming stripped 6 bases from V and 8 bases from J, with 16 bases between. The CDR3 is 13 amino acids. The CDR3 DNA is TGTGCCAGCAGCCATCCAACTTTGGGCGGCTACACCTTC. Translating gives CASSHPTLGGYTF.

The V call is TRBV19, the J call TRBJ2-1, with a weak D call TRBD1 (5 bases). Trimming shortened V by 4 bases and J by 7 bases, and 11 bases separated the two germline ends. Germline loops: CDR1 LNHDA, CDR2 SQIVND (reference sequence). The CDR3 runs to 13 residues. CDR3 in DNA: TGTGCCAGTAGTAAGGGGCCATTTAATGAGCAGTTCTTC. This codes for CASSKGPFNEQFF.

This chain uses TRBV4-3 with TRBJ1-2; D possibly corresponds to TRBD1 (6 bases). Germline CDR1 and CDR2: LGHNA and YSLEER. The CDR3 runs to 15 residues. The V and J ends lost 0 bases and 8 bases respectively, with 16 bases between them. The CDR3 region has the DNA TGCGCCAGCAGCCAAGATCGAGGGGGATCCGGAGGCTACACCTTC. Its protein product is CASSQDRGGSGGYTF.

The rearrangement joins TRBV28 to TRBJ2-7; D is unresolved. V shed 2 bases and J shed 2 bases, with 7 bases lying between them. Germline CDR1 and CDR2: MDHEN and SYDVKM. The CDR3 consists of 13 residues. CDR3 sequence (DNA): TGTGCCAGCAGTTTAGGCAGAACCTACGAGCAGTACTTC. Translation gives CASSLGRTYEQYF.

This sequence joins TRBV4-1 and TRBJ1-2, with 11 bases matching TRBD1. The CDR3 is 18 residues long. J was trimmed by 0 bases and V by 0 bases; bases with no gene match: 6. Germline assignment: CDR1 MGHRA and CDR2 YSYEKL. The CDR3 bases are TGCGCCAGCAGCCAAGAGGTAGGACAGGGGGCGTCTAACTATGGCTACACCTTC. Translating gives CASSQEVGQGASNYGYTF.

The chain recombines TRBV30 with TRBJ1-3; 7 nucleotides agree with TRBD1. CDR3 size: 14 residues. J gave up 4 bases and V 5 bases, and 8 bases lay outside the gene matches. CDR1 is GTSNPN, CDR2 SVGIG, per germline (reference sequence). The CDR3 loop reads CAWRETGKGNTIYF. The CDR3 DNA is TGTGCCTGGCGGGAGACAGGGAAAGGAAACACCATATATTTT.

The rearrangement uses TRBV14 and TRBJ1-2; D ambiguous. This CDR3 comprises 15 residues. V gave up 1 base and J gave up 4 bases, with 13 bases separating them. Germline CDR1 is SGHDN and CDR2 is FVKESK. This CDR3 is CASSQGGYYGYGYTF. The CDR3 coding sequence is TGTGCCAGCAGCCAAGGAGGTTATTACGGCTATGGCTACACCTTC. Using reference TRBV14 and TRBJ1-2 for the parts outside the CDR3, the full variable domain is EAGVTQFPSHSVIEKGQTVTLRCDPISGHDNLYWYRRVMGKEIKFLLHFVKESKQDESGMPNNRFLAERTGGTYSTLKVQPAELEDSGVYFCASSQGGYYGYGYTFGSGTRLTVV.

The genes are TRBV29-1 and TRBJ2-5, with 9 bases that match TRBD2. Germline CDR1 is SQVTM and CDR2 is ANQGSEA. The CDR3 contains 14 residues. The J segment lost 5 bases and the V segment lost 5 bases, leaving 9 bases of the junction unmatched. The DNA of the CDR3 is TGCAGCGTTCCCCTAAGCGGGGGGCGGGAGACCCAGTACTTC. Encoded protein: CSVPLSGGRETQYF.

This clone was seen a few times. The chain employs TRBV6-5 and TRBJ2-6; TRBD1 aligns across 7 bases. The CDR3 sequence is 15 residues long. Looked up from germline, CDR1 is MNHEY and CDR2 is SVGAGI. V lost 6 bases to trimming and J lost 0 bases; unmatched junction nucleotides: 2. This CDR3 reads CASSGQVSGANVLTF. As DNA, the CDR3 is TGTGCCAGCAGCGGACAGGTCTCTGGGGCCAACGTCCTGACTTTC.